The rows below give T cell receptor beta chains drawn from one sample of a study of blood T cell repertoires in COVID-19. Profiling relied on immunoSEQ multiplex PCR, and the TCRdb table lists in-frame clones only, not all of them. Among around 700,000 clones, 70% to 90% were seen once, and the ten largest hold about 0.26%. The material sequenced was peripheral blood. The receptors shown here come from a woman under 30 with acute or convalescent COVID-19. CDR3s include the opening cysteine and the closing phenylalanine or tryptophan. Fields, in order: D gene, V gene, clone size, J gene, CDR3 DNA, CDR3 protein. D genes are given only for firm matches. Size is omitted from some rows. Given values are once, few, many or a class for expanded clones.

d_gene: TRBD1; v_gene: TRBV4-3; abundance: few; j_gene: TRBJ2-7; CDR3nt: TGCGCCAGCAGCCAAGATTCCGGGACAGGGGGCTACGAGCAGTACTTC; CDR3aa: CASSQDSGTGGYEQYF
d_gene: NA; v_gene: TRBV6-2/TRBV6-3; abundance: once; j_gene: TRBJ2-4; CDR3nt: TGTGCCAGCAGTTACCACAGGAATCCCAAAAACATTCAGTACTTC; CDR3aa: CASSYHRNPKNIQYF
d_gene: NA; v_gene: TRBV6-2/TRBV6-3; abundance: NA; j_gene: TRBJ1-5; CDR3nt: TGTGCCAGCAGCAGCGGGGGGGTCTCCCAGCCCCAGCATTTT; CDR3aa: CASSSGGVSQPQHF
d_gene: NA; v_gene: TRBV6-5; abundance: NA; j_gene: TRBJ1-6; CDR3nt: TGTGCCAGCAGTTACAGCTTCAGGGATGTCGGTTCACCCCTCCACTTT; CDR3aa: CASSYSFRDVGSPLHF
d_gene: NA; v_gene: TRBV9; abundance: NA; j_gene: TRBJ1-3; CDR3nt: TGTGCCAGCAGCTCCAGACAGGCATCTGGAAACACCATATATTTT; CDR3aa: CASSSRQASGNTIYF
d_gene: NA; v_gene: TRBV6-5; abundance: NA; j_gene: TRBJ2-1; CDR3nt: TGTGCCAGCAGACCCACCAGGGGTTCCTACAATGAGCAGTTCTTC; CDR3aa: CASRPTRGSYNEQFF
d_gene: TRBD1; v_gene: TRBV7-2; abundance: NA; j_gene: TRBJ2-2; CDR3nt: TGTGCCAGCAGCTTAAGGGGACAGGGAAACACCGGGGAGCTGTTTTTT; CDR3aa: CASSLRGQGNTGELFF
d_gene: NA; v_gene: TRBV5-1; abundance: NA; j_gene: TRBJ1-4; CDR3nt: TGCGCCAGCAGCGGAGGGAGTCCAGGAGAAAAACTGTTTTTT; CDR3aa: CASSGGSPGEKLFF
d_gene: NA; v_gene: TRBV13; abundance: NA; j_gene: TRBJ2-7; CDR3nt: TGTGCCAGCAGCTTAGGCAGGGACGAGCAGTACTTC; CDR3aa: CASSLGRDEQYF
d_gene: NA; v_gene: TRBV21-1; abundance: NA; j_gene: TRBJ1-2; CDR3nt: TGTGCCAGCAGCAAAGCCGGACTCAGGGGGCGTGGAGACTATGGCTACACCTTC; CDR3aa: CASSKAGLRGRGDYGYTF
d_gene: TRBD1; v_gene: TRBV18; abundance: NA; j_gene: TRBJ1-2; CDR3nt: TGTGCCAGCTCAGTCGACAGGGTCGGTATCTATGGCTACACCTTC; CDR3aa: CASSVDRVGIYGYTF
d_gene: NA; v_gene: TRBV9; abundance: NA; j_gene: TRBJ1-5; CDR3nt: TGTGCCAGCAGCGCCAACCCGACAGTTAAGAGCAATCAGCCCCAGCATTTT; CDR3aa: CASSANPTVKSNQPQHF
d_gene: NA; v_gene: TRBV9; abundance: NA; j_gene: TRBJ1-3; CDR3nt: TGTGCCAGCAGCGTATCTCTCGGAGGGGGAAACACCATATATTTT; CDR3aa: CASSVSLGGGNTIYF
d_gene: TRBD1; v_gene: TRBV9; abundance: NA; j_gene: TRBJ1-1; CDR3nt: TGTGCCAGCAGCCCAACAGGGGATACGAACACTGAAGCTTTCTTT; CDR3aa: CASSPTGDTNTEAFF
d_gene: NA; v_gene: TRBV5-8; abundance: few; j_gene: TRBJ1-1; CDR3nt: TGTGCCAGCAGCTCGGGACAAGAAGCTTTCTTT; CDR3aa: CASSSGQEAFF
d_gene: TRBD2; v_gene: TRBV13; abundance: NA; j_gene: TRBJ2-5; CDR3nt: TGTGCCAGCAGCTTAGTGTCCGGGGGGGCAGGGTCCCAGTACTTC; CDR3aa: CASSLVSGGAGSQYF
d_gene: NA; v_gene: TRBV2; abundance: few; j_gene: TRBJ1-5; CDR3nt: TGTGCCAGCAGTGGGCCATCAATATATCAGCCCCAGCATTTT; CDR3aa: CASSGPSIYQPQHF
d_gene: NA; v_gene: TRBV30; abundance: NA; j_gene: TRBJ1-1; CDR3nt: TGTGCCTGGAGTGTACTTGGAGGGTCTGAAGCTTTCTTT; CDR3aa: CAWSVLGGSEAFF